A single sample is the source of the 23 T cell receptor beta chains below, sequenced in a study of cytomegalovirus exposure and HLA in healthy donors. Sequencing used immunoSEQ multiplex PCR; TCRdb keeps in-frame clones, though not all of them. The table includes roughly 190,000 clones, roughly 86% detected once. The sample taken for sequencing was PBMCs. Source of these receptors: a woman aged 18-30 years in good health and CMV-seronegative.

V usage is TRBV5-1 and J usage is TRBJ1-1; D is undetermined. The CDR3 has 12 amino acids. Germline assignment: CDR1 SGHRS and CDR2 YFSETQ. Trimming left V 4 bases short and J 2 bases short, with 6 bases between. The CDR3 reads CASSAYNTEAFF. CDR3 sequence (DNA): TGCGCCAGCAGCGCCTATAACACTGAAGCTTTCTTT.

The chain combines TRBV30 with TRBJ1-2; possibly TRBD1 for D (6 bases). The CDR3 loop spans 16 amino acids. V lost 3 bases to trimming and J lost 7 bases, with 24 bases between them. Germline V gene lookup returns CDR1 GTSNPN and CDR2 SVGIG (reference sequence). The CDR3, as DNA: TGTGCCTGGAGGGAGCCGGGACACGGGTTTTTGGGTGGCTACACCTTC. Residues: CAWREPGHGFLGGYTF. The full variable domain, completed using reference TRBV30 and TRBJ1-2, is SQTIHQWPATLVQPVGSPLSLECTVEGTSNPNLYWYRQAAGRGLQLLFYSVGIGQISSEVPQNLSASRPQDRQFILSSKKLLLSDSGFYLCAWREPGHGFLGGYTFGSGTRLTVV.

The V and J genes are TRBV30 and TRBJ2-5; a possible D gene is TRBD1 (5 bases). V was clipped by 0 bases and J by 5 bases, with 10 bases between them. This CDR3 is built from 13 residues. Germline CDR1 GTSNPN, CDR2 SVGIG (reference sequence). This CDR3 reads CAWSVGHGETQYF. The DNA of the CDR3 is TGTGCCTGGAGTGTAGGACATGGGGAGACCCAGTACTTC.

The rearrangement joins TRBV6-5 to TRBJ1-4, with D unclear. Trimming pared 2 bases from V and 6 bases from J, leaving 10 bases between. The CDR3 extends over 14 amino acids. Germline V lookup: CDR1 MNHEY, CDR2 SVGAGI. CDR3 bases: TGTGCCAGCAGTTACCGCAGTCCAGATGAAAAACTGTTTTTT. Translating gives CASSYRSPDEKLFF.

The V gene is TRBV2, the J gene TRBJ1-2, with D unresolved. The V gene's germline CDR1 is SNHLY and CDR2 FYNNEI. V was trimmed by 8 bases and J by 8 bases, leaving 12 bases between them. CDR3 length: 11 amino acids. The CDR3 sequence is CASGRTHGYTF. The CDR3 DNA follows: TGTGCCAGCGGGAGGACGCACGGCTACACCTTC.

The gene calls are TRBV15 and TRBJ2-2, with TRBD1 identical over 8 bases. Germline V gives CDR1 LNHNV, CDR2 YYDKDF (reference sequence). V lost 0 bases to trimming and J lost 5 bases; unmatched junction nucleotides: 2. The CDR3 is 15 amino acids. The CDR3 loop is CATSRERTGTGELFF. CDR3 in DNA: TGTGCCACCAGCAGAGAAAGGACAGGGACCGGGGAGCTGTTTTTT.

The chain employs TRBV5-6 and TRBJ1-1, with 11 bases that match TRBD1. The germline V gene has CDR1 SGHDT and CDR2 YYEEEE. After removal of 0 bases from V and 5 bases from J, the junction contained 6 bases not matched to a gene. CDR3 length: 16 amino acids. The chain's CDR3 is CASSLAYGTGGTEAFF. CDR3 DNA sequence: TGTGCCAGCAGCTTGGCTTATGGGACAGGGGGAACTGAAGCTTTCTTT.

CDR3 sequence (DNA): TGCGCCAGCAGCCAGTTAGCGGGGGGGCCCCATGAGCAGTTCTTC. Its protein is CASSQLAGGPHEQFF. The V and J genes are TRBV4-1 and TRBJ2-1; TRBD2 agrees at 11 bases. Losses at the gene ends were 3 bases for V and 8 bases for J; bases not matched to a gene: 6. CDR1 and CDR2 (germline): MGHRA, YSYEKL. This CDR3 has 15 amino acids.

The chain links TRBV10-2 to TRBJ2-3, with 7 bases matching TRBD1. Germline trimming cut 7 bases from V and 1 base from J; bases unmatched to any gene: 8. The germline V gene has CDR1 WSHSY and CDR2 SAAADI. The CDR3 runs to 15 residues. The CDR3 region has the DNA TGCGCCAGCACCTTGGCCGACAGGGGCACAGATACGCAGTATTTT. Translation: CASTLADRGTDTQYF.

This rearrangement joins TRBV7-9 to TRBJ2-2; 9 nucleotides line up with TRBD2. The germline gives CDR1 SEHNR, CDR2 FQNEAQ (reference sequence). The CDR3 has 16 amino acids. The ends lost 5 bases at V and 0 bases at J; junction bases unmatched: 4. CDR3 nucleotides: TGTGCCAGCAGCCCCCTAGCGGGGCCGAACACCGGGGAGCTGTTTTTT. Translating it yields CASSPLAGPNTGELFF.

The rearrangement uses TRBV5-8 and TRBJ1-1; maybe TRBD1 (5 bases). CDR3 length: 15 residues. Trimming took off 4 bases at V and 4 bases at J, with 17 bases between the two ends. Germline V lookup: CDR1 SGHTS, CDR2 YDEGEE. CDR3 region: CASSRISTVITEAFF. The CDR3 DNA is TGTGCCAGCAGCCGGATTTCGACAGTGATCACTGAAGCTTTCTTT. Full variable domain (outside the CDR3, taken from reference TRBV5-8 and TRBJ1-1): EAGVTQSPTHLIKTRGQQATLRCSPISGHTSVYWYQQALGLGLQFLLWYDEGEERNRGNFPPRFSGRQFPNYSSELNVNALELEDSALYLCASSRISTVITEAFFGQGTRLTVV.

V usage is TRBV10-3 and J usage is TRBJ1-1; 7 bases map to TRBD1. Per germline, CDR1 ENHRY and CDR2 SYGVKD. This CDR3 has 13 residues. J gave up 1 base and V 6 bases, and 2 bases lay outside the gene matches. The CDR3 reads CAIRTGTNTEAFF. CDR3 nucleotide sequence: TGTGCCATCAGGACAGGGACGAACACTGAAGCTTTCTTT.

CDR3 sequence: CATSSPWRTEAFF. The CDR3 nucleotides are TGTGCCACCAGCAGTCCTTGGAGGACTGAAGCTTTCTTT. This chain joins TRBV15 and TRBJ1-1; no clear D. Looked up from germline, CDR1 is LNHNV and CDR2 is YYDKDF (reference sequence). The CDR3 loop spans 13 amino acids. V shed 3 bases and J shed 5 bases, with 10 bases lying between them.

The chain carries TRBV7-6 and TRBJ2-3; TRBD2 aligns across 12 bases. Germline trimming cut 3 bases from V and 0 bases from J; bases unmatched to any gene: 4. Germline V gene data show CDR1 as SGHVS and CDR2 as FNYEAQ. CDR3 length equals 17 residues. CDR3 DNA sequence: TGTGCCAGCAGCTTGACAACTAGCGGGGGGAGCACAGATACGCAGTATTTT. It yields the protein CASSLTTSGGSTDTQYF.

The chain joins TRBV6-6 to TRBJ1-2, with D uncertain. The V gene lost 6 bases and the J gene lost 0 bases, with 5 bases spanning the gap. Germline CDR1 is MNHNY and CDR2 is SVGAGI (reference sequence). This CDR3 has 12 residues. DNA of the CDR3: TGTGCCAGCAGGGCCCCTAACTATGGCTACACCTTC. This sequence encodes CASRAPNYGYTF.

The V and J genes are TRBV11-2 and TRBJ1-3; D is perhaps TRBD1 (5 bases). The CDR3 extends over 15 amino acids. Germline V gives CDR1 SGHAT, CDR2 FQNNGV. V was cut by 3 bases and J by 0 bases, with 9 bases left in between. CDR3 nucleotides: TGTGCCAGCAGCTTGTCCAGGGACTCTGGAAACACCATATATTTT. This translates into CASSLSRDSGNTIYF.

The J gene is TRBJ2-7, the V gene TRBV7-2; D unresolved. Trimming removed 2 bases from V and 3 bases from J, with 14 bases in between. This CDR3 comprises 15 residues. The germline gives CDR1 SGHTA, CDR2 FQGNSA. The CDR3, as DNA: TGTGCCAGCAGCTTATTGCAGCCGGGTGGCTACGAGCAGTACTTC. Its translation: CASSLLQPGGYEQYF.

This clone was recorded once. The chain recombines TRBV10-1 with TRBJ1-1; TRBD1 agrees at 11 bases. The germline V gene encodes CDR1 WNHNN and CDR2 SYGVQD (reference sequence). This CDR3 comprises 14 residues. V lost 6 bases and J lost 7; bases outside the gene matches: 7. CDR3 sequence: CASSLDRGPDEAFF. CDR3 DNA sequence: TGCGCCAGCAGCCTGGACAGGGGGCCTGATGAAGCTTTCTTT.

This rearrangement joins TRBV9 to TRBJ2-5; 7 bases are a match to TRBD2. The trim removed 3 bases at V and 4 bases at J, leaving 6 bases unmatched. Per the germline V gene, CDR1 is SGDLS and CDR2 is YYNGEE. The CDR3 covers 14 residues. CDR3 protein: CASSAPGGVETQYF. The CDR3 DNA follows: TGTGCCAGCAGCGCGCCGGGGGGAGTAGAGACCCAGTACTTC.

This clone was seen just once. The V call is TRBV9, the J call TRBJ2-2; 10 bases are a match to TRBD1. CDR3 length: 18 amino acids. Trimming took 1 base from V and 4 from J; bases not matched to a gene: 10. Germline V CDR1 and CDR2: SGDLS, YYNGEE. The CDR3 nucleotides read TGTGCCAGCAGCGTAACTACGGGACAGGGGTGGAGCACCGGGGAGCTGTTTTTT. Translation gives CASSVTTGQGWSTGELFF.

This clone was picked up a small number of times. The chain couples TRBV5-6 to TRBJ1-1; 8 bases agree with TRBD1. Germline assignment: CDR1 SGHDT and CDR2 YYEEEE. CDR3 length equals 14 residues. J lost 1 base, V lost 4 bases, and 3 bases had no gene match. The CDR3 reads CASSIDRGNTEAFF. The CDR3 nucleotides are TGTGCCAGCAGCATTGACAGGGGGAACACTGAAGCTTTCTTT.

The genes are TRBV7-9 and TRBJ2-7; a possible D gene is TRBD2 (7 bases). The germline gives CDR1 SEHNR, CDR2 FQNEAQ (reference sequence). The CDR3 is 12 amino acids. The ends were cut back, 7 bases at V and 6 bases at J, with 13 bases in the middle. The CDR3, as DNA: TGTGCCAGCACACCGGGGGGCTCCGAGCAGTACTTC. Its translation: CASTPGGSEQYF. Looking up the rest from reference TRBV7-9 and TRBJ2-7 gives the full variable domain: DTGVSQNPRHKITKRGQNVTFRCDPISEHNRLYWYRQTLGQGPEFLTYFQNEAQLEKSRLLSDRFSAERPKGSFSTLEIQRTEQGDSAMYLCASTPGGSEQYFGPGTRLTVT.

V and J are TRBV2 and TRBJ1-2, with TRBD1 matching 7 bases. The V gene end was trimmed by 5 bases and the J gene end by 3 bases; junction bases not matched to a gene: 6. CDR1 and CDR2 (germline): SNHLY, FYNNEI. This CDR3 region has 14 residues. The DNA of the CDR3 is TGTGCCAGCAGTCCCGGGGGACAGTACTATGGCTACACCTTC. Amino acid sequence: CASSPGGQYYGYTF.